This T cell receptor (beta chain) was recorded in a study of cytomegalovirus exposure and HLA in healthy donors. For the study at large: T cells numbering around 200 million yielded more than 95 million unique TCR beta sequences in an earlier analysis. Unique TCRs numbering some 80 million, obtained from HLA-typed donors, made up an early data release. Overall study findings and caveats: An Asian-associated ancestry cluster reportedly showed fewer N-insertions than the approximately 690-donor mean in a later analysis. Analysis was carried out at a later point, and it linked a missense DCLRE1C variant to TCR beta V- and J-gene trimming.

The study ran its PCR with 60 Vbeta and 13 Jbeta primers. TCRdb keeps only in-frame clones here, not all; method: immunoSEQ multiplex PCR. The sample shows about 180,000 clones, 70% to 80% of them seen only once. The CDR3 is made up of 17 amino acids. Germline V gene sequence: CDR1 SGHVS, CDR2 FNYEAQ. The V segment lost 5 bases and the J segment 2 bases; nucleotides outside the gene matches: 10. Details on this clone: The antigen is not known.

This TCR was sampled from a young man in good health and CMV-seronegative. V usage is TRBV7-6 and J usage is TRBJ2-7; 12 positions match TRBD2. The specimen sequenced was PBMCs. The CDR3 region is CASSPTSRLAGAYEQYF. CDR3 sequence (DNA): TGTGCCAGCAGCCCGACCTCTCGACTAGCGGGAGCCTACGAGCAGTACTTC.